The next 20 T cell receptor beta chains were all read from a single sample in a study of blood T cell repertoires in COVID-19. Clones were sequenced by immunoSEQ multiplex PCR, and TCRdb holds only the in-frame ones, with some missing. The sample lists 250,000 to 300,000 clones; 70% to 90% were seen once. Source material: peripheral blood. All receptors come from a woman in her 70s with acute or convalescent COVID-19.

This rearrangement joins TRBV6-5 to TRBJ2-7; D perhaps matches TRBD2 (5 bases). The V and J ends lost 0 bases and 6 bases respectively, with 18 bases between them. Germline V CDR1 and CDR2: MNHEY, SVGAGI. CDR3 length: 16 amino acids. In DNA form, the CDR3 reads TGTGCCAGCAGTTACTCGACGGGAATTCTACGAACCGAGCAGTACTTC. The encoded protein is CASSYSTGILRTEQYF.

This clone was detected only once. J is TRBJ1-1 and V is TRBV5-4; D uncertain. CDR1 is SGHNT, CDR2 YYREEE, per germline (reference sequence). V was shortened by 4 bases and J by 5 bases, with 12 bases between the two germline ends. The CDR3 consists of 13 residues. Here the CDR3 DNA reads TGTGCCAGCAGCCCGAGTAGTCGGACTGAAGCTTTCTTT. Its translation is CASSPSSRTEAFF.

This sequence joins TRBV5-1 and TRBJ1-6, with D possibly matching TRBD1 (6 bases). Deletions cut 0 bases from V and 1 base from J, with 17 bases between. Germline loops: CDR1 SGHRS, CDR2 YFSETQ. The length of the CDR3 is 19 residues. CDR3 protein: CASSLARGGTESYNSPLHF. In nucleotides, the CDR3 is TGCGCCAGCAGCTTGGCCAGGGGAGGGACGGAGTCCTATAATTCACCCCTCCACTTT.

CDR3 DNA: TGTGCCAGTAGTCCGACATCTCCTTCTGGGGCCAACGTCCTGACTTTC. Translating gives CASSPTSPSGANVLTF. V usage is TRBV19 and J usage is TRBJ2-6; D not certain. CDR3 length: 16 amino acids. The germline V gene has CDR1 LNHDA and CDR2 SQIVND (reference sequence). Trimming left V 5 bases short and J 1 base short, with 12 bases between.

This clone is judged medium-sized (0.01 to 0.1%). This chain uses TRBV3-1 (or the pseudogene TRBV3-2) with TRBJ2-5, with 7 positions matching TRBD2. The CDR3 contains 15 residues. V lost 5 bases to trimming and J lost 1 base; unmatched junction nucleotides: 7. Germline CDR1 is LGHDT and CDR2 is YNNKEL (reference sequence). CDR3 DNA: TGTGCCAGCAGCGTGGGGACTACTACCCAAGAGACCCAGTACTTC. Protein: CASSVGTTTQETQYF.

To note about this clone: The junction does not match germline at one end; this may be a read error. The rearrangement joins TRBV12-3 or TRBV12-4 to TRBJ1-2; D is unclear. This CDR3 comprises 11 residues. The CDR3 sequence is CASSLGVIGIF. The CDR3 DNA reads TGTGCCAGCAGTTTAGGGGTTATCGGGATCTTC.

The chain recombines TRBV3-1 (or the pseudogene TRBV3-2) with TRBJ1-2; TRBD1 matches at 10 bases. CDR1 is LGHDT and CDR2 is YNNKEL in the germline V gene (reference sequence). The J segment lost 8 bases and the V segment lost 4 bases, leaving 7 bases of the junction unmatched. The CDR3 totals 14 residues. CDR3 amino acids: CASSPGTGAEGYTF. CDR3 coding DNA: TGTGCCAGCAGCCCTGGGACAGGGGCGGAAGGCTACACCTTC.

V gene TRBV21-1 combines with J gene TRBJ2-7; TRBD2, as called in the table, went unchecked against the DNA. TRBV21-1 is reported as a pseudogene. CDR3 length: 15 residues. The CDR3 nucleotides are TGTGCCAGCAGCAAATTTTGTGAGAAGACCTACGAGCAGTACTTC. Encoded protein: CASSKFCEKTYEQYF.

V gene TRBV5-8 combines with J gene TRBJ1-3, with TRBD1 matching over 9 bases. Germline CDR1 reads SGHTS; CDR2 reads YDEGEE. The V and J ends lost 4 bases and 7 bases, in that order; junction bases with no gene match: 6. This CDR3 is 14 amino acids long. The CDR3 nucleotides read TGTGCCAGCAGCGTGGGGACAGGGCGGAACACCATATATTTT. Amino acid sequence: CASSVGTGRNTIYF.

The chain is built from TRBV20-1 and TRBJ1-4; the D gene is possibly TRBD1 (6 bases). Germline loops: CDR1 DFQATT, CDR2 SNEGSKA (reference sequence). CDR3 size: 13 residues. With 3 bases removed from V and 3 bases from J, the gap between germline ends came to 8 bases. The CDR3 is CSASGQPNEKLFF. In DNA form, the CDR3 reads TGCAGTGCTAGTGGACAGCCTAATGAAAAACTGTTTTTT.

The chain has TRBV2 and TRBJ1-1, with unresolved D. From germline, CDR1 is SNHLY and CDR2 FYNNEI. There are 16 residues in the CDR3. Trimming shortened V by 3 bases and J by 6 bases, and 20 bases separated the two germline ends. For the CDR3, the DNA is TGTGCCAGCAGTGAGCTTGGTTCAGATGAGGATTCTGAAGCTTTCTTT. This encodes CASSELGSDEDSEAFF.

The chain combines TRBV9 with TRBJ2-1; the D gene is possibly TRBD2 (7 bases). V was pared by 4 bases and J by 5 bases, with 19 bases between. Germline V gene sequence: CDR1 SGDLS, CDR2 YYNGEE. The CDR3 covers 16 residues. As DNA, the CDR3 is TGTGCCAGCAGCCCAGGGAGGGTGGGGGCCCACAATGAGCAGTTCTTC. Translation: CASSPGRVGAHNEQFF.

This rearrangement joins TRBV6-5 to TRBJ1-1, with a weak D call TRBD1 (6 bases). Germline V lookup: CDR1 MNHEY, CDR2 SVGAGI. The length of the CDR3 is 13 residues. V shed 8 bases and J shed 6 bases, with 16 bases lying between them. CDR3 DNA sequence: TGTGCCAGCGGGATCAGGGGTAGCCCTGAAGCTTTCTTT. It specifies CASGIRGSPEAFF.

This rearrangement joins TRBV10-3 to TRBJ2-7; the D gene is possibly TRBD2 (6 bases). The CDR3 covers 11 residues. V was trimmed by 8 bases and J by 5 bases, leaving 10 bases between them. Looked up from germline, CDR1 is ENHRY and CDR2 is SYGVKD. The CDR3 loop is CAIAGGNEQYF. The CDR3 DNA sequence: TGTGCCATCGCTGGCGGGAACGAGCAGTACTTC.

This clone was recorded many times. The chain has TRBV6-5 and TRBJ2-7, with TRBD2 matching over 7 bases. The ends lost 6 bases at V and 5 bases at J; junction bases unmatched: 10. The CDR3 contains 14 residues. Germline-derived CDR1 and CDR2 are MNHEY and SVGAGI. The CDR3 DNA is TGTGCCAGCAGCGTCTCCGGGACTACGAACGAGCAGTACTTC. Amino acid sequence: CASSVSGTTNEQYF.

This chain links TRBV7-6 with TRBJ1-3, with 10 bases lining up with TRBD1. The length of the CDR3 is 15 residues. In germline, CDR1 is SGHVS, CDR2 FNYEAQ. Unmatched junction bases numbered 6, after V lost 6 bases and J lost 4 bases. CDR3 DNA sequence: TGTGCCAGCAGTTTCGACAGGGGGCACGGAAACACCATATATTTT. Residues: CASSFDRGHGNTIYF.

Comments on this clone: Distinct nucleotide sequences in the sample also encode this CDR3. The chain joins TRBV6-5 to TRBJ1-2, with 11 bases fitting TRBD1. There are 15 residues in the CDR3. Per germline, CDR1 MNHEY and CDR2 SVGAGI. V was pared by 0 bases and J by 4 bases, with 1 base of the junction left unmatched. DNA of the CDR3: TGTGCCAGCAGTTACTCAGGGACAGGGGGCTATGGCTACACCTTC. This gives the protein CASSYSGTGGYGYTF.

The chain employs TRBV6-2 or TRBV6-3 and TRBJ2-1; possibly TRBD1 for D (6 bases). Trimming stripped 6 bases from V and 0 bases from J, with 12 bases between. CDR3 length: 15 residues. In germline, CDR1 is MNHEY, CDR2 SVGEGT. This chain's CDR3 is CASSNGGVSYNEQFF. As DNA, the CDR3 is TGTGCCAGCAGCAATGGGGGCGTCTCCTACAATGAGCAGTTCTTC.

This rearrangement joins TRBV25-1 to TRBJ2-7; TRBD1 matches 7 bases. Germline V gene sequence: CDR1 MGHDK, CDR2 SYGVNS. This CDR3 region has 17 residues. V gave up 10 bases and J gave up 1 base; unmatched junction bases: 19. The CDR3 sequence: CATNHVDLRTGSYEQYF. For the CDR3, the DNA is TGTGCCACCAATCACGTCGATCTCAGGACAGGATCCTACGAGCAGTACTTC.

The chain recombines TRBV5-4 with TRBJ2-2; 10 bases are shared with TRBD2. The CDR3 consists of 16 residues. Germline trimming cut 2 bases from V and 9 bases from J; bases unmatched to any gene: 10. In germline, CDR1 is SGHNT, CDR2 YYREEE (reference sequence). CDR3 amino acids: CASSFGQAGGLRELFF. In DNA form, the CDR3 reads TGTGCCAGCAGCTTCGGTCAAGCGGGGGGGCTAAGGGAGCTGTTTTTT.